Listed below are T cell receptor beta chains from one sample, sequenced in a study of cytomegalovirus exposure and HLA in healthy donors. The repertoire was sequenced with immunoSEQ multiplex PCR; TCRdb's copy has only in-frame clones and lacks some. The sample has approximately 120,000 clones, 8% to 11% seen once. Sequenced material: PBMCs. The receptors stem from a woman under 30 in good health and CMV-seropositive. Each CDR3 is given with its conserved first and last residue. D genes are given only for firm matches. Only some rows state a clone size, as once, few, many or a class for expanded clones.

d_call j_call clone_size v_call cdr3_nt cdr3_aa
TRBD2 TRBJ2-7 few TRBV2 TGTGCCAGCAGGCAGGGGACTAGCGGGTATAAGCAGTACTTC CASRQGTSGYKQYF
NA TRBJ2-7 NA TRBV27 TGTGCCAGCAGTTTACAGGGGAATTCCTACGAGCAGTACTTC CASSLQGNSYEQYF
TRBD2 TRBJ2-1 NA TRBV30 TGTGCCTGGGATAATAGCGGGAGGGGAGAGCAGTTCTTC CAWDNSGRGEQFF
NA TRBJ1-2 few TRBV9 TGTGCCAGCAGCGGGGGGAGTCAAGGAGGGAGCTACACCTTC CASSGGSQGGSYTF
NA TRBJ1-2 NA TRBV29-1 TGCAGCGTTGTTCCCCGGACGGGATACTATGGCTACACCTTC CSVVPRTGYYGYTF
TRBD2 TRBJ2-3 NA TRBV7-6 TGTGCCAGCAGCTTAGCCCCCAGACTAGCAACAGATACGCAGTATTTT CASSLAPRLATDTQYF
NA TRBJ2-3 NA TRBV19 TGTGCCAGTAGTATTTTAGGGACTGGACCGAGCACAGATACGCAGTATTTT CASSILGTGPSTDTQYF
TRBD1 TRBJ2-4 few TRBV6-5 TGTGCCAGCAGTTACGGGGGACAGGCAGGAAACATTCAGTACTTC CASSYGGQAGNIQYF
NA TRBJ1-5 few TRBV19 TGTGCCAGTAGTATAGATCAACAGAATCAGCCCCAGCATTTT CASSIDQQNQPQHF
NA TRBJ1-1 NA TRBV5-1 TGCGCCAGCAGCTTGGGGCTCACTGAAGCTTTCTTT CASSLGLTEAFF
NA TRBJ2-7 few TRBV25-1 TGTGCCAGCATGGCGAGGGTTCCGGACGAGCAGTACTTC CASMARVPDEQYF
NA TRBJ1-1 few TRBV11-2 TGTGCCAGCAGCTCCTTCGGGGGAAGGGACACTGAAGCTTTCTTT CASSSFGGRDTEAFF
TRBD1 TRBJ1-2 few TRBV5-1 TGCGCCAGCAGCTCCGACAGGGGAGATGGCTACACCTTC CASSSDRGDGYTF
NA TRBJ2-2 NA TRBV27 TGTGCCAGCAGTTGGTCCCCCGCGGGGGAGCTGTTTTTT CASSWSPAGELFF
NA TRBJ1-5 few TRBV30 TGTGCCTGGGGGGGGGATCAGCCCCAGCATTTT CAWGGDQPQHF
TRBD1 TRBJ1-1 many TRBV5-1 TGCGCCAGCAGCTTGTCCCGGGACAGGGCCGAAGCTTTCTTT CASSLSRDRAEAFF
TRBD1 TRBJ2-6 few TRBV5-4 TGTGCCAGCTCACATACCGGGACAGGGGGCTCCGGGGCCAACGTCCTGACTTTC CASSHTGTGGSGANVLTF
NA TRBJ2-7 few TRBV28 TGTGCCAGCACTCATGAGGGTCCCGAGCAGTACTTC CASTHEGPEQYF
NA TRBJ2-7 NA TRBV5-1 TGCGCCAGCAGCTTAAGAACAACCACAATCCCTCCCTACGAGCAGTACTTC CASSLRTTTIPPYEQYF
TRBD1 TRBJ1-1 NA TRBV5-4 TGTGCCAGCAGCCCCTCCGGGACAGTGAACACTGAAGCTTTCTTT CASSPSGTVNTEAFF
TRBD1 TRBJ1-1 NA TRBV10-3 TGTGCCATCAGACCGGGACAGGGAGGGACTGAAGCTTTCTTT CAIRPGQGGTEAFF
NA TRBJ2-5 NA TRBV7-3 TGTGCCAGCAGCTATGGGGGGAATCAAGGGACCCAGTACTTC CASSYGGNQGTQYF
NA TRBJ2-1 few TRBV10-3 TGTGCCATGGGAGGCCTCTACAATGAGCAGTTCTTC CAMGGLYNEQFF
TRBD2 TRBJ2-3 NA TRBV29-1 TGCAGCGTTGTATCTCCCGGGACTAGCGGGAGAAGGACAGATGCGCAGTATTTT CSVVSPGTSGRRTDAQYF